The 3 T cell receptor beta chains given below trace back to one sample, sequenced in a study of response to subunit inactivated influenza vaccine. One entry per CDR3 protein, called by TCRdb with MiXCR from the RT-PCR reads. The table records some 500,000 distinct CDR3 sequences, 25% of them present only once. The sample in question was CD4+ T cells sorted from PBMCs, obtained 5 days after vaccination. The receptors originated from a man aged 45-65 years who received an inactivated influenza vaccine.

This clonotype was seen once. CDR3 DNA: TGTGCCAGCAGCCTCACGGGACTAGCGGTCTACGAGCAGTACTTC. It is translated as CASSLTGLAVYEQYF. V is TRBV3-1 and J is TRBJ2-7; TRBD2 matches 11 bases. The CDR3 consists of 15 residues. Per germline, CDR1 LGHDT and CDR2 YNNKEL (reference sequence). V lost 4 bases and J lost 3; bases outside the gene matches: 5.

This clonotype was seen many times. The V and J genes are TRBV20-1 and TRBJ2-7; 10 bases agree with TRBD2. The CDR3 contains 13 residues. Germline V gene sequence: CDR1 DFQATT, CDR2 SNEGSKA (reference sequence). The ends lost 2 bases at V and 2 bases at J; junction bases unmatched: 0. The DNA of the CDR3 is TGCAGTGCTAGACTAGCGGGGGCCTACGAGCAGTACTTC. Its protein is CSARLAGAYEQYF.

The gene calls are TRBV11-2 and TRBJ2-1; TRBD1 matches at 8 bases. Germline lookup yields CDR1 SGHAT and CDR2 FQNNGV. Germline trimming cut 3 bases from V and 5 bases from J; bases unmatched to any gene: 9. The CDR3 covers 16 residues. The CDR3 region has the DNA TGTGCCAGCAGCTTCGAAACGACAGGGGCAAACAATGAGCAGTTCTTC. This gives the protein CASSFETTGANNEQFF.